The 20 T cell receptor beta chains in this list originate from one sample, sequenced in a study of T cells in Graves' hyperthyroidism and ophthalmopathy. TCR beta CDR3 regions were amplified from RNA. RT-PCR in the first round (using the HTBI primer set) targeted the TCR CDR3. One entry per CDR3 protein results from TCRdb running MiXCR on the multiplex PCR reads. In the table there are roughly 700,000 distinct CDR3 sequences, 35% of which are singletons. Material: blood. Receptors originate from a woman in her thirties or forties with Graves' hyperthyroidism.

This clonotype was observed many times. The chain joins TRBV10-3 to TRBJ1-5; D remains unclear. CDR1 ENHRY and CDR2 SYGVKD come from the germline V gene. The CDR3 covers 12 residues. Between the trimmed V and J ends, which lost 10 bases and 1 base, there was a span of 8 bases. CDR3 in amino acids: CATLGSNQPQHF. Written as DNA, the CDR3 is TGTGCCACCCTAGGGAGCAATCAGCCCCAGCATTTT.

This clonotype was seen a few times. The chain links TRBV7-9 to TRBJ1-5, with 7 bases that match TRBD1. Germline assignment: CDR1 SEHNR and CDR2 FQNEAQ (reference sequence). The trim removed 5 bases at V and 3 bases at J, leaving 16 bases unmatched. This CDR3 region has 18 residues. As DNA, the CDR3 is TGTGCCAGCAGCCAAGAAGGCAGGGACAGTAGCTTCAATCAGCCCCAGCATTTT. As protein: CASSQEGRDSSFNQPQHF.

The CDR3 protein is CASSSAGASSGNTIYF. The DNA of the CDR3 is TGCGCCAGCAGCTCGGCGGGGGCGAGCTCTGGAAACACCATATATTTT. V usage is TRBV5-1 and J usage is TRBJ1-3; a weak D match, TRBD1 (6 bases). Per the germline V gene, CDR1 is SGHRS and CDR2 is YFSETQ. The CDR3 consists of 16 residues. V dropped 3 bases and J dropped 0 bases, with 13 bases sitting between them.

This clonotype has at least ten counts. The chain combines TRBV19 with TRBJ1-5; D is ambiguous. The CDR3 covers 15 residues. Trimming pared 3 bases from V and 4 bases from J, leaving 13 bases between. CDR1 and CDR2 (germline): LNHDA, SQIVND (reference sequence). CDR3 residues: CASSIPVADNQPQHF. The CDR3 DNA is TGTGCCAGTAGTATTCCCGTGGCAGATAATCAGCCCCAGCATTTT.

CDR3 protein: CASSHRDRNYETTNEKLFF. The CDR3 DNA reads TGTGCCAGCAGCCACCGGGACAGGAACTACGAGACAACTAATGAAAAACTGTTTTTT. The chain uses TRBV7-2 and TRBJ1-4; 8 nucleotides align to TRBD1. The CDR3 covers 19 residues. V shed 5 bases and J 0 bases; nucleotides not matched to a gene: 14. The germline gives CDR1 SGHTA, CDR2 FQGNSA.

This clonotype appeared a few times. The chain has TRBV12-3 or TRBV12-4 and TRBJ2-7; perhaps D is TRBD1 or TRBD2 (6 bases each). The germline V and J ends were trimmed by 1 base and 2 bases, with 12 bases remaining between them. The CDR3 consists of 15 residues. This CDR3 reads CASSLGVGGPYEQYF. The CDR3 DNA follows: TGTGCCAGCAGTTTAGGGGTGGGGGGCCCCTACGAGCAGTACTTC.

A remark on this clonotype: The germline gene is not matched at one end of the junction; a read error may be the cause. V gene TRBV7-7 combines with J gene TRBJ1-3; a weak D match, TRBD1 (5 bases). Germline CDR1 is SSHAT and CDR2 is FNYEAQ (reference sequence). CDR3 length: 17 residues. CDR3 DNA: TGTGCTAGCAGCCCCGGGACGGGCCGGAACTCTGGAAACACCATATATTTT. Its translation: CASSPGTGRNSGNTIYF.

This clonotype was picked up a small number of times. Its ends do not fully match the called genes, so a read error is possible. The chain carries TRBV7-4 and TRBJ1-1; no clear D gene. The CDR3 contains 15 residues. Germline loops: CDR1 SGHVT, CDR2 SQSDAQ. CDR3 DNA sequence: TGTGCCAGCAGCCCACATGTTGACCTGAACGCTGAAGCTTTCTTT. This codes for CASSPHVDLNAEAFF.

The chain links TRBV7-9 to TRBJ1-5; 7 bases align to TRBD1. This CDR3 has 14 residues. With 2 bases clipped from V and 7 bases from J, the junction kept 5 bases outside the gene matches. From germline, CDR1 is SEHNR and CDR2 FQNEAQ (reference sequence). The CDR3 coding sequence is TGTGCCAGCAGCTTAACCGGGACAGAACAGCCCCAGCATTTT. This translates into CASSLTGTEQPQHF.

The chain carries TRBV12-3 or TRBV12-4 and TRBJ1-3, with TRBD1 matching 7 bases. V was pared by 7 bases and J by 4 bases, with 7 bases of the junction left unmatched. CDR3 size: 14 residues. The CDR3 DNA reads TGTGCCAGCATACGCAGGGGGTCCGGAAACACCATATATTTT. Translating gives CASIRRGSGNTIYF.

About this clonotype: Relative to the germline gene, one junction end is altered; a read error may explain this. The rearrangement joins TRBV5-1 to TRBJ1-1; D perhaps matches TRBD1 (5 bases). The CDR3 sequence is 15 residues long. The germline gives CDR1 SGHRS, CDR2 YFSETQ. The CDR3 is CASSLSPGNSSEAFF. In DNA, the CDR3 is TGCGCTAGCAGCTTGTCCCCAGGGAATTCCTCTGAAGCTTTCTTT.

In regard to this clonotype: The junction does not match germline at one end; this may be a read error. The chain links TRBV2 to TRBJ1-5; 7 bases line up with TRBD1. Per germline, CDR1 SNHLY and CDR2 FYNNEI. The length of the CDR3 is 13 residues. CDR3 nucleotide sequence: TGTACCAGCAGTATAACAGGGGTCCAGCCCCAGCATTTT. Amino acids: CTSSITGVQPQHF.

V gene TRBV7-2 combines with J gene TRBJ1-2; possibly TRBD1 for D (5 bases). There are 14 residues in the CDR3. V was shortened by 7 bases and J by 8 bases, with 20 bases between the two germline ends. CDR1 is SGHTA and CDR2 is FQGNSA in the germline V gene. CDR3 amino acids: CASTSNPQGSGYTF. The DNA of the CDR3 is TGTGCCAGCACCTCGAACCCTCAGGGATCGGGCTACACCTTC. Full variable domain (rest looked up from reference TRBV7-2 and TRBJ1-2): GAGVSQSPSNKVTEKGKDVELRCDPISGHTALYWYRQSLGQGLEFLIYFQGNSAPDKSGLPSDRFSAERTGGSVSTLTIQRTQQEDSAVYLCASTSNPQGSGYTFGSGTRLTVV.

This clonotype was counted only a few times. This chain joins TRBV6-2 or TRBV6-3 and TRBJ2-2; D might be TRBD1 (5 bases). This CDR3 has 15 residues. Looked up from germline, CDR1 is MNHEY and CDR2 is SVGEGT. The V end lost 8 bases, the J end lost 1 base, and 14 bases lay between the germline ends. CDR3 DNA sequence: TGTGCCAGCGCCCTAGACAGTTTGAACACCGGGGAGCTGTTTTTT. Translation gives CASALDSLNTGELFF.

In its sample, this clonotype was seen a few times. This chain links TRBV12-3 or TRBV12-4 with TRBJ2-7; D unclear. The CDR3 is 14 residues long. V dropped 3 bases and J dropped 3 bases, with 12 bases sitting between them. CDR3 loop: CASSFSATLYEQYF. CDR3 nucleotides: TGTGCCAGCAGTTTTTCAGCTACCCTCTACGAGCAGTACTTC.

The rearrangement links TRBV2 to TRBJ2-1; the match to TRBD2 covers 8 bases. The CDR3 spans 13 residues. V lost 5 bases to trimming and J lost 5 bases; unmatched junction nucleotides: 2. Germline CDR1 is SNHLY and CDR2 is FYNNEI. The CDR3 is CASSILADNEQFF. In nucleotides, the CDR3 is TGTGCCAGCAGTATACTAGCGGACAATGAGCAGTTCTTC.

The V and J genes are TRBV20-1 and TRBJ2-1, with 8 bases aligning to TRBD2. The CDR3 is made up of 13 amino acids. V lost 5 bases and J lost 9; bases outside the gene matches: 9. CDR1 and CDR2 (germline): DFQATT, SNEGSKA (reference sequence). CDR3 coding DNA: TGCAGTGCTCGACGGGGGGGCCTGGGTGAGCAGTTCTTC. Translating it yields CSARRGGLGEQFF.

This clonotype was observed a few times. This chain joins TRBV6-1 and TRBJ1-1; D might be TRBD1 (5 bases). CDR3 size: 14 residues. Germline CDR1 reads MNHNS; CDR2 reads SASEGT. Trimming cost V 6 bases and J 3 bases, with 14 bases left between them. This chain's CDR3 is CASSQPRDHTEAFF. CDR3 sequence (DNA): TGTGCCAGCAGCCAACCCCGGGACCACACTGAAGCTTTCTTT.

This clonotype was observed a few times. V and J are TRBV27 and TRBJ2-5, with 9 bases identical to TRBD2. CDR1 MNHEY and CDR2 SMNVEV come from the germline V gene (reference sequence). The CDR3 covers 13 residues. Germline trimming cut 6 bases from V and 5 bases from J; bases unmatched to any gene: 4. CDR3 sequence (DNA): TGTGCCAGCAGCAGGCGGGAGGGGGAGACCCAGTACTTC. It yields the protein CASSRREGETQYF.

To note about this clonotype: This clone may be a read error of a much larger clone one base away. The rearrangement joins TRBV11-2 to TRBJ1-2; no clear D. V dropped 0 bases and J dropped 4 bases, with 12 bases sitting between them. CDR1 SGHAT and CDR2 FQNNGV come from the germline V gene. The CDR3 has 15 residues. CDR3 in amino acids: CASSLESAGIYGYTF. The CDR3 coding sequence is TGTGCCAGCAGCTTAGAAAGCGCCGGGATCTATGGCTACACCTTC.